The 21 T cell receptor beta chains below were found in one sample sequenced in a study of cytomegalovirus exposure and HLA in healthy donors. The study ran its PCR with 60 Vbeta and 13 Jbeta primers. TCRdb keeps only in-frame clones here, not all; method: immunoSEQ multiplex PCR. The sample lists over 150,000 clones, under 80% occurring once. Sequences were obtained from PBMCs. The receptors stem from a woman aged 50 to 65 in good health and CMV-seropositive.

The chain has TRBV6-5 and TRBJ1-4, with unresolved D. V was pared by 0 bases and J by 8 bases, with 7 bases between. The CDR3 loop spans 13 amino acids. CDR1 is MNHEY and CDR2 is SVGAGI in the germline V gene. This CDR3 is CASSYSITEKLFF. CDR3 sequence (DNA): TGTGCCAGCAGTTACTCGATCACAGAAAAACTGTTTTTT.

This chain links TRBV6-6 with TRBJ1-4; no reliable D call. This CDR3 is 12 amino acids long. V was pared by 6 bases and J by 8 bases, with 10 bases between. Looked up from germline, CDR1 is MNHNY and CDR2 is SVGAGI (reference sequence). CDR3 nucleotides: TGTGCCAGCAGCCCGCGGAGGGAAAAACTGTTTTTT. Translating it yields CASSPRREKLFF.

The V call is TRBV5-1, the J call TRBJ1-2; a weak D match, TRBD1 (6 bases). Germline-derived CDR1 and CDR2 are SGHRS and YFSETQ. This CDR3 has 13 amino acids. V shed 5 bases and J shed 6 bases, with 14 bases lying between them. CDR3 sequence: CASRRTGMDGYTF. DNA of the CDR3: TGCGCCAGCAGACGTACAGGGATGGATGGCTACACCTTC. The variable domain in full, with the rest retrieved from reference TRBV5-1 and TRBJ1-2, is KAGVTQTPRYLIKTRGQQVTLSCSPISGHRSVSWYQQTPGQGLQFLFEYFSETQRNKGNFPGRFSGRQFSNSRSEMNVSTLELGDSALYLCASRRTGMDGYTFGSGTRLTVV.

This clone was counted only a few times. The CDR3 DNA sequence: TGTGCCAGCAGCCAGACGGGACTAGCATCCTACGAGCAGTACTTC. It yields the protein CASSQTGLASYEQYF. The V and J genes are TRBV7-2 and TRBJ2-7, with TRBD2 matching over 9 bases. V was pared by 5 bases and J by 1 base, with 6 bases of the junction left unmatched. The CDR3 spans 15 residues. Germline values: CDR1 SGHTA, CDR2 FQGNSA.

This clone has just a few counts. The chain employs TRBV7-9 and TRBJ2-1; perhaps TRBD1 as D (8 bases). The V and J ends lost 5 bases and 5 bases respectively, with 28 bases between them. Germline lookup yields CDR1 SEHNR and CDR2 FQNEAQ (reference sequence). CDR3 length: 19 residues. The CDR3 loop reads CASSTLPSRGDRRNNEQFF. In DNA, the CDR3 is TGTGCCAGCAGCACCCTTCCCTCCCGGGGGGACAGGAGAAACAATGAGCAGTTCTTC. The variable domain in full, completed from reference TRBV7-9 and TRBJ2-1, reads DTGVSQNPRHKITKRGQNVTFRCDPISEHNRLYWYRQTLGQGPEFLTYFQNEAQLEKSRLLSDRFSAERPKGSFSTLEIQRTEQGDSAMYLCASSTLPSRGDRRNNEQFFGPGTRLTVL.

This sequence joins TRBV4-1 and TRBJ2-4; TRBD2 is a possible D gene (6 bases). The CDR3 spans 12 residues. The V gene lost 0 bases and the J gene lost 12 bases, with 9 bases spanning the gap. From germline, CDR1 is MGHRA and CDR2 YSYEKL. This chain's CDR3 is CASSQEAGNQYF. The CDR3 DNA reads TGCGCCAGCAGCCAAGAAGCGGGTAATCAGTACTTC.

This chain connects TRBV4-1 to TRBJ1-1; maybe TRBD1 (6 bases). Trimming took 3 bases from V and 1 from J, leaving 9 bases between them. The germline CDR1 and CDR2 sequences are MGHRA and YSYEKL. The CDR3 runs to 14 residues. The CDR3 loop reads CASSQAGANTEAFF. CDR3 in DNA: TGCGCCAGCAGCCAGGCAGGGGCGAACACTGAAGCTTTCTTT.

The chain uses TRBV6-1 and TRBJ2-3; 12 positions agree with TRBD1. The V gene end was trimmed by 3 bases and the J gene end by 6 bases; junction bases not matched to a gene: 7. CDR3 length: 16 residues. The V gene's germline CDR1 is MNHNS and CDR2 SASEGT. In nucleotides, the CDR3 is TGTGCCAGCAGTGACCCGGGACAGGGGGCGAAGGATACGCAGTATTTT. This sequence encodes CASSDPGQGAKDTQYF.

The chain joins TRBV11-2 to TRBJ1-5; 7 bases align to TRBD1. The CDR3 is made up of 15 amino acids. Losses at the gene ends were 5 bases for V and 2 bases for J; bases not matched to a gene: 6. Germline V gene lookup returns CDR1 SGHAT and CDR2 FQNNGV. CDR3 sequence: CASSRDRSGNQPQHF. CDR3 bases: TGTGCCAGCAGCCGGGACAGATCAGGCAATCAGCCCCAGCATTTT.

The chain recombines TRBV30 with TRBJ2-7; D is ambiguous. The CDR3 runs 14 residues. Trimming cost V 6 bases and J 1 base, with 16 bases left between them. Germline values: CDR1 GTSNPN, CDR2 SVGIG (reference sequence). Here the CDR3 reads CACNTDRSSYEQYF. The DNA for the CDR3 is TGTGCCTGTAATACAGACCGCTCTTCCTACGAGCAGTACTTC. The full variable domain, its missing parts supplied by reference TRBV30 and TRBJ2-7, is SQTIHQWPATLVQPVGSPLSLECTVEGTSNPNLYWYRQAAGRGLQLLFYSVGIGQISSEVPQNLSASRPQDRQFILSSKKLLLSDSGFYLCACNTDRSSYEQYFGPGTRLTVT.

The CDR3 protein is CASSLGQANEKLFF. The CDR3, as DNA: TGCGCCAGCAGCTTGGGACAGGCCAATGAAAAACTGTTTTTT. The genes are TRBV5-1 and TRBJ1-4; possibly TRBD1 for D (6 bases). This CDR3 contains 14 residues. Germline CDR1 reads SGHRS; CDR2 reads YFSETQ. Trimming took 0 bases from V and 5 from J, leaving 8 bases between them.

V usage is TRBV6-6 and J usage is TRBJ1-4, with D unresolved. V gave up 4 bases and J gave up 7 bases, with 19 bases separating them. Germline CDR1 reads MNHNY; CDR2 reads SVGAGI (reference sequence). This CDR3 has 16 amino acids. CDR3 amino acids: CASSSARSYQAEKLFF. CDR3 bases: TGTGCCAGCAGTTCTGCCAGGTCGTACCAGGCTGAAAAACTGTTTTTT.

The gene calls are TRBV4-2 and TRBJ2-3, with 9 bases aligning to TRBD2. V was clipped by 3 bases and J by 0 bases; unmatched bases: 10. The V gene's germline CDR1 is LGHNA and CDR2 YNFKEQ. This CDR3 contains 18 residues. CDR3 residues: CASSQWGGRGGSTDTQYF. DNA of the CDR3: TGTGCCAGCAGCCAGTGGGGCGGGCGGGGGGGGAGCACAGATACGCAGTATTTT.

The chain has TRBV6-1 and TRBJ1-6, with TRBD1 matching 7 bases. Germline CDR1 reads MNHNS; CDR2 reads SASEGT. Unmatched junction bases numbered 13, after V lost 0 bases and J lost 11 bases. CDR3 length: 17 amino acids. The CDR3 spells CASSEAFWGDRVPPLHF. The CDR3 DNA reads TGTGCCAGCAGTGAAGCTTTCTGGGGAGACAGGGTACCACCCCTCCACTTT.

This rearrangement joins TRBV2 to TRBJ2-6; D remains ambiguous. From germline, CDR1 is SNHLY and CDR2 FYNNEI. Deletions cut 5 bases from V and 0 bases from J, with 8 bases between. There are 15 residues in the CDR3. The CDR3 coding sequence is TGTGCCAGCAGTCGAGAGCTCTCTGGGGCCAACGTCCTGACTTTC. Its protein is CASSRELSGANVLTF.

The gene calls are TRBV21-1 and TRBJ1-3; the DNA was not compared with TRBD1, the D call given in the table. TRBV21-1 is a documented pseudogene. The CDR3 has 18 residues. The CDR3 is CASSKEALQGAQGNTIYF. The CDR3 region has the DNA TGTGCCAGCAGCAAAGAGGCCCTCCAGGGGGCGCAAGGAAACACCATATATTTT.

V and J are TRBV7-9 and TRBJ1-5, with 10 bases identical to TRBD1. Unmatched junction bases numbered 4, after V lost 4 bases and J lost 7 bases. The CDR3 runs 14 residues. Looked up from germline, CDR1 is SEHNR and CDR2 is FQNEAQ (reference sequence). The CDR3 DNA is TGTGCCAGCAGCTCGGACAGGGGGGAACAGCCCCAGCATTTT. Protein: CASSSDRGEQPQHF.

The rearrangement links TRBV4-1 to TRBJ2-7; D possibly corresponds to TRBD1 (6 bases). The V and J ends lost 0 bases and 0 bases respectively, with 9 bases between them. There are 15 residues in the CDR3. Germline-derived CDR1 and CDR2 are MGHRA and YSYEKL. The CDR3 DNA reads as TGCGCCAGCAGCCAAGATAGGACAGTCTCCTACGAGCAGTACTTC. It is translated as CASSQDRTVSYEQYF.

In its sample, this clone was seen once. The CDR3 DNA reads TGCGCCAGCAGCCAAGACCCCCATGCGGGAGACGAAAAACTGTTTTTT. It specifies CASSQDPHAGDEKLFF. V and J are TRBV4-1 and TRBJ1-4; no firm D call. V gave up 0 bases and J gave up 8 bases, with 16 bases separating them. The length of the CDR3 is 16 residues. CDR1 MGHRA and CDR2 YSYEKL come from the germline V gene.

The count of this clone is one. The chain couples TRBV19 to TRBJ1-5; weak D call: TRBD1 (5 bases). The CDR3 covers 14 residues. Germline values: CDR1 LNHDA, CDR2 SQIVND (reference sequence). Trimming shortened V by 1 base and J by 4 bases, and 8 bases separated the two germline ends. The CDR3: CASSIGRQNQPQHF. In nucleotides, the CDR3 is TGTGCCAGTAGTATAGGAAGACAGAATCAGCCCCAGCATTTT.

The chain has TRBV2 and TRBJ2-4; maybe TRBD1 (5 bases). With 5 bases removed from V and 0 bases from J, the gap between germline ends came to 14 bases. Germline V gene data show CDR1 as SNHLY and CDR2 as FYNNEI. CDR3 size: 16 residues. The CDR3 here is CASSTPTVIAKNIQYF. DNA of the CDR3: TGTGCCAGCAGTACGCCGACAGTTATAGCCAAAAACATTCAGTACTTC.